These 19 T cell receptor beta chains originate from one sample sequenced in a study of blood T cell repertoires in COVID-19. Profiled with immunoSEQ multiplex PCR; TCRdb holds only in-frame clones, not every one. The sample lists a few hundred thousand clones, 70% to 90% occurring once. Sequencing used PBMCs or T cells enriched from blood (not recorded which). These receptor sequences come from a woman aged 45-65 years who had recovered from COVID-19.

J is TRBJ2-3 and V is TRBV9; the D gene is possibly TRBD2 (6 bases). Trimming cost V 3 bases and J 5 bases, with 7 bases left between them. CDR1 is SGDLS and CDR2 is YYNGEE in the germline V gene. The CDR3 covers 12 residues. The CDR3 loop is CASSGEEDTQYF. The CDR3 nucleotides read TGTGCCAGCAGCGGGGAGGAAGATACGCAGTATTTT.

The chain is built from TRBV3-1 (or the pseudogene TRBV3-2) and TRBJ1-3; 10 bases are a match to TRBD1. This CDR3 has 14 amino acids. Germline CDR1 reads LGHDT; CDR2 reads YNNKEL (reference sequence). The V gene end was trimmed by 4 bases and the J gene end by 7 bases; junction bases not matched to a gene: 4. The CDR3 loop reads CASSPTGGSNTIYF. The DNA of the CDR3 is TGTGCCAGCAGCCCGACAGGGGGCTCGAACACCATATATTTT.

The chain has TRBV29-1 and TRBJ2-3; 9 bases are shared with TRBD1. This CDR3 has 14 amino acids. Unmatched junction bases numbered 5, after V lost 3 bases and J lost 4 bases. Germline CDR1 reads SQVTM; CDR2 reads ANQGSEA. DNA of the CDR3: TGCAGCGTTGACCGACAGGGGGGAGCAGATACGCAGTATTTT. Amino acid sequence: CSVDRQGGADTQYF.

In DNA, the CDR3 is TGCAGCGTTGAAGGAGGGAGGGAAGGGACAGATACGCAGTATTTT. It translates to CSVEGGREGTDTQYF. The gene calls are TRBV29-1 and TRBJ2-3, with TRBD2 identical over 7 bases. The CDR3 is made up of 15 amino acids. Germline V gives CDR1 SQVTM, CDR2 ANQGSEA. The V segment lost 1 base and the J segment 3 bases; nucleotides outside the gene matches: 7.

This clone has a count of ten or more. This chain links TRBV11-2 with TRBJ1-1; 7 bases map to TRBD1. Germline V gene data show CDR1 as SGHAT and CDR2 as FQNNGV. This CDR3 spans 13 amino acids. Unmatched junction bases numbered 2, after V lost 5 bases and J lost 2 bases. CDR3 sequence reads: CASSGDRNTEAFF. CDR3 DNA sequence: TGTGCCAGCAGCGGGGACAGAAACACTGAAGCTTTCTTT.

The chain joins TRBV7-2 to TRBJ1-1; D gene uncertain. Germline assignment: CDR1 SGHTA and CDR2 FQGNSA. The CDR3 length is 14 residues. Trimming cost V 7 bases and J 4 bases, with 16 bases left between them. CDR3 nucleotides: TGTGCCAGCACTAAACGACGAGGTACCACTGAAGCTTTCTTT. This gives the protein CASTKRRGTTEAFF.

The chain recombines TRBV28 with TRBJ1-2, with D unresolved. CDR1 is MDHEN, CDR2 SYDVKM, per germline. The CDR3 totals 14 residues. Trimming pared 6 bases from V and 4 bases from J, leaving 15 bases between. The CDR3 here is CASRPIPAGYGYTF. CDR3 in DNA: TGTGCCAGCAGACCGATCCCCGCAGGCTATGGCTACACCTTC.

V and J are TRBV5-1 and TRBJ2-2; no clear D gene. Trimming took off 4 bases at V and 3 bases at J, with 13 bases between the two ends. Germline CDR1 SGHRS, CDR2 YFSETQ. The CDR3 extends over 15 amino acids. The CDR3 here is CASSRSEVDTGELFF. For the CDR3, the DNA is TGCGCCAGCAGCCGGAGCGAAGTCGACACCGGGGAGCTGTTTTTT.

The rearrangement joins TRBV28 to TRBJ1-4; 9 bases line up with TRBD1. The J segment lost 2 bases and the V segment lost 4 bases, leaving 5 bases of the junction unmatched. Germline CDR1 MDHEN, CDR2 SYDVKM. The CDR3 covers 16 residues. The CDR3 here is CASSSTGGVTNEKLFF. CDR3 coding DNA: TGTGCCAGCAGTTCTACAGGGGGCGTCACTAATGAAAAACTGTTTTTT.

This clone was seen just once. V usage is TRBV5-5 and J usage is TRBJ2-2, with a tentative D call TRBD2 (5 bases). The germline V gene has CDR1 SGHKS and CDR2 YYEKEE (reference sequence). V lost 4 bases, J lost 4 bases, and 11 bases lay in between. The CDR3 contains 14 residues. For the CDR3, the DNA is TGTGCCAGCAGCGTTCTCCGGGGCACCGGGGAGCTGTTTTTT. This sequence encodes CASSVLRGTGELFF. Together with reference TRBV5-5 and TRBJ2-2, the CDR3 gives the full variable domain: DAGVTQSPTHLIKTRGQQVTLRCSPISGHKSVSWYQQVLGQGPQFIFQYYEKEERGRGNFPDRFSARQFPNYSSELNVNALLLGDSALYLCASSVLRGTGELFFGEGSRLTVL.

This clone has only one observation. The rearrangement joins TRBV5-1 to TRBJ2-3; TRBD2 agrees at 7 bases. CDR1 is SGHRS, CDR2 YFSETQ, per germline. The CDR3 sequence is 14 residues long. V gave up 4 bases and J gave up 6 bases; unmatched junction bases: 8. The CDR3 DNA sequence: TGCGCCAGCAGCCCCGGACTAGTTTTGGATACGCAGTATTTT. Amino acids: CASSPGLVLDTQYF.

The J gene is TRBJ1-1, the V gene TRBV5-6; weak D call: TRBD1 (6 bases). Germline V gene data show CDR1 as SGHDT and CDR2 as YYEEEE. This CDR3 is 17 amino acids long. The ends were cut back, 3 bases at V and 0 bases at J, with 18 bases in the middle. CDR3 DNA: TGTGCCAGCAGCTCCAAGGGGGTCCGGGGCATGAACACTGAAGCTTTCTTT. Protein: CASSSKGVRGMNTEAFF.

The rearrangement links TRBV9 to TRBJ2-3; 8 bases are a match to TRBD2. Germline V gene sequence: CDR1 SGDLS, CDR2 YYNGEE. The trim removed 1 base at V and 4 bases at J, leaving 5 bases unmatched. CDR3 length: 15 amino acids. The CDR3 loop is CASSVKAGASDTQYF. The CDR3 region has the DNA TGTGCCAGCAGCGTAAAAGCGGGAGCTTCAGATACGCAGTATTTT.

Written as DNA, the CDR3 is TGCGCCAGCAGCCAAGTATCCAGTATGAACACTGAAGCTTTCTTT. Amino acid sequence: CASSQVSSMNTEAFF. The V and J genes are TRBV4-1 and TRBJ1-1; no clear D gene. The CDR3 runs 15 residues. Germline V gene sequence: CDR1 MGHRA, CDR2 YSYEKL. Deletions cut 1 base from V and 0 bases from J, with 9 bases between.

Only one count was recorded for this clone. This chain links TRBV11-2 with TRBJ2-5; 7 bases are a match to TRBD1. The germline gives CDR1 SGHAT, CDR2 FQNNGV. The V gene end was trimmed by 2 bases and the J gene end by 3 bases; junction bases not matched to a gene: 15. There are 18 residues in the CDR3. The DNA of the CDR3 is TGTGCCAGCAGCTTAAGGACGGGAAAGACAGGGCAAAAAGAGACCCAGTACTTC. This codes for CASSLRTGKTGQKETQYF.

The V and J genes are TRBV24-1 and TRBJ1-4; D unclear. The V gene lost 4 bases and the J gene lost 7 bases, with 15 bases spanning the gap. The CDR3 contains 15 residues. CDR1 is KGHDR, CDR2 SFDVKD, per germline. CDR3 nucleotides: TGTGCCACCAGTGAATCTAAGGCCGGAGCTGAAAAACTGTTTTTT. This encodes CATSESKAGAEKLFF.

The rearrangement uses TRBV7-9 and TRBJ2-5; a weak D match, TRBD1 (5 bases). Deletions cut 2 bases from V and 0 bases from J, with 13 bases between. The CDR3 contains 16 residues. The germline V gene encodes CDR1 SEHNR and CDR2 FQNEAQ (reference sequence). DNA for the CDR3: TGTGCCAGCAGCTTACTCAAAGGGGCCCACCAAGAGACCCAGTACTTC. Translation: CASSLLKGAHQETQYF. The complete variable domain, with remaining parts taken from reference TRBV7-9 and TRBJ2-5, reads DTGVSQNPRHKITKRGQNVTFRCDPISEHNRLYWYRQTLGQGPEFLTYFQNEAQLEKSRLLSDRFSAERPKGSFSTLEIQRTEQGDSAMYLCASSLLKGAHQETQYFGPGTRLLVL.

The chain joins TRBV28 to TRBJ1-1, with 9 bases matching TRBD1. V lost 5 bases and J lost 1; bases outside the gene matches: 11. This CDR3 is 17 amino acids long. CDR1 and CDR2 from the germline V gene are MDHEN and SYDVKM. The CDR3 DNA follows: TGTGCCAGCAGTCTCTTCCCGGGACAGGGCGGGAACACTGAAGCTTTCTTT. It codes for CASSLFPGQGGNTEAFF.

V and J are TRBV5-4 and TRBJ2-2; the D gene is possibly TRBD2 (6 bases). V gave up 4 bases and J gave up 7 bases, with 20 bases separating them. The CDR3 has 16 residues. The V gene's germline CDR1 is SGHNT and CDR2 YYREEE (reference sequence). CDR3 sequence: CASSPAGDGRGGELFF. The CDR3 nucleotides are TGTGCCAGCAGCCCGGCCGGGGACGGGAGAGGCGGGGAGCTGTTTTTT. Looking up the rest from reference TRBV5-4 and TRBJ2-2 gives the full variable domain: ETGVTQSPTHLIKTRGQQVTLRCSSQSGHNTVSWYQQALGQGPQFIFQYYREEENGRGNFPPRFSGLQFPNYSSELNVNALELDDSALYLCASSPAGDGRGGELFFGEGSRLTVL.